A selection of T cell receptor beta chains follows, all from one sample in a study of blood T cell repertoires in COVID-19. TCRdb keeps only in-frame clones here, not all; method: immunoSEQ multiplex PCR. The sample has a few hundred thousand clones; 70% to 90% are singletons. The sequenced sample consisted of peripheral blood. These TCRs come from a man between 50 and 59 years old with COVID-19, enrolled during active disease. Both conserved end residues are part of each CDR3. Each record gives: D gene, clone size, J gene, V gene, CDR3 DNA, CDR3 protein. D genes are given only for firm matches. Clone size is stated in some rows and not others, as once, few, many or a class when expanded.

>-|-|TRBJ2-7|TRBV11-2
TGTGCCAGCAGCTTAAGTCAGGGGTCCGAGCAGTACTTC
CASSLSQGSEQYF
>TRBD2|-|TRBJ2-5|TRBV13
TGTGCCAGCAGGGGGACTAGCTCGGAGACCCAGTACTTC
CASRGTSSETQYF
>-|-|TRBJ2-6|TRBV30
TGTGCCTGGAGTCCGTTCTCTGGGGCCAACGTCCTGACTTTC
CAWSPFSGANVLTF
>-|-|TRBJ1-5|TRBV7-8
TGTGCCAGCAGTTCCGGGATCCTGAACTCCAATCAGCCCCAGCATTTT
CASSSGILNSNQPQHF
>-|-|TRBJ2-5|TRBV5-6
TGTGCCAGCAGCTCGCTTTTGGCCGGGGGAATTGGTGAGACCCAGTACTTC
CASSSLLAGGIGETQYF
>TRBD2|-|TRBJ2-3|TRBV5-1
TGCGCCAGCAGCACCGGACTAGCGGGGGGACCCATCGGGCAGTATTTT
CASSTGLAGGPIGQYF
>-|-|TRBJ2-7|TRBV4-2
TGTGCCAGCAAACCGGACTCGAGCTCCTACGAGCAGTACTTC
CASKPDSSSYEQYF
>TRBD1|-|TRBJ2-3|TRBV11-3
TGTGCCAGCAGCTTAGGACAGGGAAGCACAGATACGCAGTATTTT
CASSLGQGSTDTQYF
>-|few|TRBJ1-2|TRBV11-2
TGTGCCAGCAGCTTAGGACAGAACTATGGCTACACCTTC
CASSLGQNYGYTF
>-|-|TRBJ2-1|TRBV4-1
TGCGCCAGCAGCCAAGATTCCCAGAACCCCTCCTACAATGAGCAGTTCTTC
CASSQDSQNPSYNEQFF
>TRBD1|-|TRBJ2-1|TRBV29-1
TGCAGCGCAGACAGGGGGGTTTACAATGAGCAGTTCTTC
CSADRGVYNEQFF
>-|-|TRBJ2-3|TRBV7-3
TGTGCCAGCAGCCTCGAGGGCAGAGACACAGATACGCAGTATTTT
CASSLEGRDTDTQYF
>TRBD2|once|TRBJ2-4|TRBV3-1/TRBV3-2
TGTGCCAGCAGCCAAGAGTATGGGACTAGTAAGCACTTC
CASSQEYGTSKHF
>TRBD2|once|TRBJ2-3|TRBV6-1
TGTGCCAGCAACCCCCCGGGACTAGTACCAGATACGCAGTATTTT
CASNPPGLVPDTQYF
>TRBD2|-|TRBJ2-7|TRBV9
TGTGCCAGCAGCGTAGGGGGACTAGCGGGAGCCCTTGCCGAGCAGTACTTC
CASSVGGLAGALAEQYF
>TRBD1|-|TRBJ2-7|TRBV11-2
TGTGCCAGCAGCTTAGACCCGGCCACTTGGGACAGCTCCTACGAGCAGTACTTC
CASSLDPATWDSSYEQYF
>TRBD2|-|TRBJ2-2|TRBV2
TGTGCCAGCAGTGAGCTAGCGGGGTTCACCGGGGAGCTGTTTTTT
CASSELAGFTGELFF
>TRBD2|-|TRBJ2-2|TRBV7-6
TGTGCCAGCAGCTTAGCGGGGGGGACCGACACCGGGGAGCTGTTTTTT
CASSLAGGTDTGELFF
>-|-|TRBJ2-4|TRBV21-1
TGTGCCAGCAGCAAAGGCAGGACAGGCCACGGGGACATTCAGTACTTC
CASSKGRTGHGDIQYF
>-|-|TRBJ2-5|TRBV6-5
TGTGCCAGCAGTCACCCCACTAGCAAGGCCCAGTACTTC
CASSHPTSKAQYF
>TRBD1|few|TRBJ2-1|TRBV9
TGTGCCAGCAGCGCCCGGGACAGGGGAAGCGGGAGTAACAATGAGCAGTTCTTC
CASSARDRGSGSNNEQFF
>TRBD2|-|TRBJ2-7|TRBV5-4
TGTGCCAGCAGCTTGGCCCCCGGGACTAGCGGGAGGGGAACCTACGAGCAGTACTTC
CASSLAPGTSGRGTYEQYF